The rows below give T cell receptor beta chains drawn from one sample of a study of vaccination and CD4 T cells after COVID-19. A single record per CDR3 protein comes from TCRdb applying MiXCR to the PCR reads. In the table there are over 10,000 distinct CDR3 sequences, roughly two fifths of which are singletons. For these receptors, no antigen is known. Sample: CD4+ T cells from blood, cultured in vitro, taken after SARS-CoV-2 vaccination. Receptors were obtained from a human donor who had recovered from COVID-19. Each CDR3 is given with its conserved first and last residue. D genes are given only for firm matches. Size is omitted from some rows. Given values are once, few, many or a class for expanded clones.

16	.	once	TRBV5-4	TRBJ1-1	CASSSKSQRMNTEAFF	TGTGCCAGCAGCTCGAAGTCCCAGCGTATGAACACTGAAGCTTTCTTT
13	.	few	TRBV7-9	TRBJ1-1	CASSFSQDTEAFF	TGTGCCAGCAGCTTCTCGCAAGACACTGAAGCTTTCTTT
17	TRBD1	few	TRBV19	TRBJ1-2	CASSKPRGQGSLRGYTF	TGTGCCAGTAGCAAACCGAGGGGACAGGGGAGTCTTCGAGGCTACACCTTC
18	TRBD1	.	TRBV19	TRBJ2-6	CASSPQGPLSSGANVLTF	TGTGCCAGTAGTCCACAGGGGCCCCTGAGCTCTGGGGCCAACGTCCTGACTTTC
12	.	.	TRBV7-2	TRBJ1-2	CASSSGIYGYTF	TGTGCCAGCAGCTCAGGAATCTATGGCTACACCTTC
15	TRBD1	.	TRBV7-3	TRBJ2-7	CASSVEGQGVYEQYF	TGTGCCAGCAGCGTTGAGGGACAGGGGGTCTACGAGCAGTACTTC
16	TRBD1	.	TRBV20-1	TRBJ1-6	CSARGWTGTINSPLHF	TGCAGTGCTAGAGGGTGGACAGGCACAATCAATTCACCCCTCCACTTT
13	TRBD2	few	TRBV20-1	TRBJ2-5	CSAVLAGQETQYF	TGCAGTGCTGTTCTAGCGGGGCAAGAGACCCAGTACTTC
14	.	.	TRBV28	TRBJ2-7	CASRLSGGPREQYF	TGTGCCAGCAGATTATCCGGAGGGCCGCGGGAGCAGTACTTC
18	.	once	TRBV21-1	TRBJ2-2	CASSNPSGLAENTGELFF	TGTGCCAGCAGCAACCCCTCTGGACTAGCGGAGAACACCGGGGAGCTGTTTTTT
15	TRBD2	.	TRBV7-8	TRBJ2-5	CASSPSASGQETQYF	TGTGCCAGCAGCCCAAGCGCTAGCGGCCAAGAGACCCAGTACTTC
13	.	.	TRBV6-1	TRBJ1-3	CASSRDNGNTIYF	TGTGCCAGCAGCCGGGACAACGGAAACACCATATATTTT
13	TRBD2	.	TRBV6-1	TRBJ2-7	CASRMGGDDEQYF	TGTGCCAGCAGAATGGGAGGGGACGACGAGCAGTACTTC
15	TRBD1	few	TRBV2	TRBJ2-5	CASQRIGTGEETQYF	TGTGCCAGCCAACGGATAGGGACAGGGGAGGAGACCCAGTACTTC
16	TRBD1	.	TRBV20-1	TRBJ1-5	CSARDRGGTGDQPQHF	TGCAGTGCTAGAGATAGGGGAGGGACAGGGGATCAGCCCCAGCATTTT
16	.	.	TRBV7-9	TRBJ2-6	CASSSLLPQGGGVLTF	TGTGCCAGCAGCTCACTACTCCCGCAAGGTGGGGGCGTCCTGACTTTC
16	.	few	TRBV7-2	TRBJ1-3	CASSLGQQGSGNTIYF	TGTGCCAGCAGCTTAGGGCAGCAGGGCTCTGGAAACACCATATATTTT
13	TRBD1	few	TRBV20-1	TRBJ1-2	CSAIPPGTGGYTF	TGCAGTGCCATCCCACCCGGGACAGGTGGCTACACCTTC
16	.	.	TRBV4-1	TRBJ2-1	CASTNMGRSGYNEQFF	TGCGCCAGCACTAACATGGGGAGAAGCGGATACAATGAGCAGTTCTTC
13	TRBD1	once	TRBV19	TRBJ1-2	CASSTGQGDGYTF	TGTGCCAGTAGTACGGGACAGGGAGACGGCTACACCTTC
15	.	few	TRBV27	TRBJ1-2	CASSSADRPNYGYTF	TGTGCCAGCAGTTCCGCGGACAGACCAAACTATGGCTACACCTTC
16	TRBD2	.	TRBV7-6	TRBJ2-2	CASSSGTSGDTGELFF	TGTGCCAGCAGCTCCGGGACTAGCGGGGACACCGGGGAGCTGTTTTTT
14	.	.	TRBV19	TRBJ1-5	CASSIPDTGQPQHF	TGTGCCAGTAGTATCCCAGACACGGGACAGCCCCAGCATTTT
13	.	.	TRBV6-2/TRBV6-3	TRBJ1-1	CASRSTQNTEAFF	TGTGCCAGCAGATCTACTCAGAACACTGAAGCTTTCTTT
13	.	.	TRBV20-1	TRBJ2-7	CSARVTASGEQYF	TGCAGTGCTAGAGTAACAGCATCGGGCGAGCAGTACTTC
15	TRBD1	.	TRBV20-1	TRBJ1-6	CSASNRDSYNSPLHF	TGCAGTGCTTCCAACCGGGACAGCTATAATTCACCCCTCCACTTT
14	.	few	TRBV20-1	TRBJ2-2	CSARADDNTGELFF	TGCAGTGCTAGAGCGGATGATAACACCGGGGAGCTGTTTTTT
13	.	.	TRBV28	TRBJ1-2	CASRGGSALSDTF	TGTGCCAGCCGCGGGGGGTCCGCTCTGTCAGACACCTTC
18	TRBD1	.	TRBV24-1	TRBJ2-6	CATSDGGTGGSGANVLTF	TGTGCCACCAGTGATGGCGGGACAGGCGGGTCGGGGGCCAACGTCCTGACTTTC
14	.	.	TRBV6-1	TRBJ1-1	CASSPQALNTEAFF	TGTGCCAGCAGTCCACAGGCCCTGAACACTGAAGCTTTCTTT
15	TRBD2	.	TRBV6-2/TRBV6-3	TRBJ2-5	CASGRLAVNQETQYF	TGTGCCAGCGGGCGGCTAGCGGTAAACCAAGAGACCCAGTACTTC
13	.	few	TRBV19	TRBJ1-5	CASNADSNQPQHF	TGTGCCAGTAATGCCGATAGCAATCAGCCCCAGCATTTT
11	.	few	TRBV28	TRBJ1-2	CASRFGEGYTF	.
13	TRBD1	once	TRBV5-4	TRBJ1-2	CASSSQGNYGYTF	TGTGCCAGCAGCTCACAGGGGAACTATGGCTACACCTTC
12	.	.	TRBV11-1	TRBJ1-1	CASSLVGGLAFF	TGTGCCAGCAGCTTAGTCGGGGGGTTGGCTTTCTTT
14	.	.	TRBV7-9	TRBJ1-1	CASSSLRGDTEAFF	TGTGCCAGCAGCTCCCTAAGGGGGGACACTGAAGCTTTCTTT
16	TRBD2	.	TRBV5-4	TRBJ2-7	CASSQRGSGRADEQYF	TGTGCCAGCAGCCAGAGGGGGAGCGGGAGGGCCGACGAGCAGTACTTC
14	.	.	TRBV5-4	TRBJ1-1	CASSVIRGNTEAFF	TGTGCCAGCAGCGTCATCAGGGGGAACACTGAAGCTTTCTTT
13	.	.	TRBV7-2	TRBJ1-1	CASSLVGYTEAFF	TGTGCCAGCAGCCTGGTCGGGTACACTGAAGCTTTCTTT
15	TRBD2	.	TRBV7-3	TRBJ2-7	CASSQGGGRAYEQYF	TGTGCCAGCAGCCAAGGTGGCGGGAGGGCCTACGAGCAGTACTTC
17	TRBD2	.	TRBV5-1	TRBJ2-1	CASSLGLAGETYNEQFF	TGCGCCAGCAGCTTGGGACTAGCGGGCGAGACCTACAATGAGCAGTTCTTC
14	TRBD2	.	TRBV7-9	TRBJ2-3	CASSALAGADTQYF	TGTGCCAGCAGCGCACTAGCGGGGGCAGATACGCAGTATTTT
16	.	.	TRBV6-5	TRBJ1-1	CASSYSPQVRGTEAFF	TGTGCCAGCAGTTACTCCCCACAGGTTCGGGGCACTGAAGCTTTCTTT
16	TRBD1	.	TRBV24-1	TRBJ1-5	CATSDRRTGGCQPQHF	TGTGCCACCAGTGATCGAAGGACAGGGGGCTGTCAGCCCCAGCATTTT
14	.	.	TRBV20-1	TRBJ2-7	CSASGRQKLYEQYF	TGCAGTGCTAGTGGTCGACAGAAATTGTACGAGCAGTACTTC
16	.	.	TRBV5-4	TRBJ1-1	CASSSPRAGMNTEAFF	TGTGCCAGCAGCTCCCCCCGGGCAGGGATGAACACTGAAGCTTTCTTT
13	.	few	TRBV7-9	TRBJ1-5	CASSSGGHQPQHF	TGTGCCAGCAGCTCCGGGGGGCATCAGCCCCAGCATTTT
14	.	few	TRBV20-1	TRBJ2-5	CSALTGRAQETQYF	TGCAGTGCTTTGACAGGGAGGGCACAAGAGACCCAGTACTTC
15	.	few	TRBV20-1	TRBJ1-1	CSARDDGRGNTEAFF	TGCAGTGCTAGAGATGACGGGAGGGGGAACACTGAAGCTTTCTTT
14	.	.	TRBV24-1	TRBJ2-5	CATSPAGALETQYF	TGTGCCACCAGTCCCGCAGGGGCCCTAGAGACCCAGTACTTC
15	.	.	TRBV6-1	TRBJ1-2	CASSEGVQSNYGYTF	TGTGCCAGCAGTGAAGGGGTGCAATCCAACTATGGCTACACCTTC
16	.	.	TRBV28	TRBJ1-5	CASSPNRRYSNQPQHF	TGTGCCAGCAGCCCAAATCGCCGGTATAGCAATCAGCCCCAGCATTTT
14	.	few	TRBV6-1	TRBJ1-2	CASTVGEGNYGYTF	TGTGCCAGCACCGTAGGGGAAGGGAACTATGGCTACACCTTC
14	TRBD1	.	TRBV27	TRBJ1-5	CASSFSGGGQPQHF	TGTGCCAGCAGTTTTTCAGGGGGAGGTCAGCCCCAGCATTTT
15	.	once	TRBV30	TRBJ1-2	CAWSVFTGGVYGYTF	TGTGCCTGGAGTGTATTTACAGGAGGAGTCTATGGCTACACCTTC
10	.	few	TRBV14	TRBJ2-3	CASSPPTQYF	TGTGCCAGCAGCCCCCCTACGCAGTATTTT
12	TRBD2	medium-sized	TRBV12-3/TRBV12-4	TRBJ2-3	CASSWTSDTQYF	TGTGCCAGCAGTTGGACTAGCGATACGCAGTATTTT